This TCR beta chain was profiled in a study of T cells expressing NK-cell markers. CDR3 length: 14 amino acids. The V gene's germline CDR1 is DFQATT and CDR2 SNEGSKA (reference sequence). A 5'RACE template switching approach incorporating UMIs was used to make TCR beta cDNA. TCRdb reworked the 5' RACE reads into one entry per CDR3 protein, no DNA. Its listing shows about 370,000 distinct CDR3 sequences. The V gene is TRBV20-1, the J gene TRBJ1-5; the D gene TCRdb calls, TRBD1, cannot be checked with no DNA. Sequences were obtained from blood T cells: a sorted CD56 or NKG2C T cell subset, CD4+ or CD8+ T cells, or bulk PBMC T cells (not recorded which). This receptor was identified in a woman in her forties or fifties in good health. The CDR3 spells CSARAQGGNQPQHF.